One sample yielded the 9 T cell receptor beta chains listed below, sequenced in a study of control samples from healthy donors and cancer patients. The table came from immunoSEQ multiplex PCR; TCRdb's copy has only in-frame clones and leaves some out. Among some 78,000 clones, about 89% were seen once, and the ten largest hold roughly 7.2%. The sample consisted of blood. These receptors were collected from a woman aged 60 to 75 in good health.

This CDR3 reads CASSGGGAGDTQYF. The CDR3 DNA sequence: TGCGCCAGCAGCGGCGGGGGGGCCGGGGATACGCAGTATTTT. J is TRBJ2-3 and V is TRBV5-1; 9 bases are a match to TRBD2. Germline trimming cut 4 bases from V and 6 bases from J; bases unmatched to any gene: 6. Per germline, CDR1 SGHRS and CDR2 YFSETQ. The CDR3 is 14 residues long.

V usage is TRBV29-1 and J usage is TRBJ1-1, with a possible D match to TRBD1 (5 bases). This CDR3 has 13 residues. Trimming removed 3 bases from V and 4 bases from J, with 12 bases in between. Germline V CDR1 and CDR2: SQVTM, ANQGSEA. The CDR3 nucleotides read TGCAGCGTTGACGAGGGGCTGGTCACTGAAGCTTTCTTT. This gives the protein CSVDEGLVTEAFF. The whole variable domain, remainder taken from reference TRBV29-1 and TRBJ1-1, is SAVISQKPSRDICQRGTSLTIQCQVDSQVTMMFWYRQQPGQSLTLIATANQGSEATYESGFVIDKFPISRPNLTFSTLTVSNMSPEDSSIYLCSVDEGLVTEAFFGQGTRLTVV.

This chain connects TRBV7-7 to TRBJ2-1; D not certain. The CDR3 spans 16 residues. Germline values: CDR1 SSHAT, CDR2 FNYEAQ (reference sequence). The V end was cut by 5 bases, the J end by 7 bases, with 21 bases between. The CDR3 sequence: CASSPGSPGPVNEQFF. Written as DNA, the CDR3 is TGTGCCAGCAGCCCCGGGTCCCCCGGTCCTGTGAATGAGCAGTTCTTC.

This rearrangement joins TRBV3-1 (or the pseudogene TRBV3-2) to TRBJ1-2; D call uncertain. With 5 bases removed from V and 4 bases from J, the gap between germline ends came to 17 bases. Germline loops: CDR1 LGHDT, CDR2 YNNKEL (reference sequence). The CDR3 is made up of 15 amino acids. CDR3 DNA sequence: TGTGCCAGCAGCTTCGGGCCGACTTCCGCCTATGGCTACACCTTC. It is translated as CASSFGPTSAYGYTF.

The chain couples TRBV10-1 to TRBJ2-1; 9 bases map to TRBD2. CDR3 length: 14 residues. Germline lookup yields CDR1 WNHNN and CDR2 SYGVQD (reference sequence). The junction had 6 bases not matched to a gene; V was cut back by 7 bases and J by 5 bases. CDR3 DNA: TGCGCCAGCACGGCGGGAGGGCCCCACAATGAGCAGTTCTTC. As protein: CASTAGGPHNEQFF.

This clone was seen a handful of times. Here the CDR3 DNA reads TGCGCCAGCAGTCAGATACCGGGACAGGTCTCAATAAACACTGAAGCTTTCTTT. This sequence encodes CASSQIPGQVSINTEAFF. The chain links TRBV23-1 to TRBJ1-1; 8 nucleotides line up with TRBD1. TRBV23-1 is an ORF, with its function uncertain. This CDR3 region has 18 residues. V lost 3 bases and J lost 2; bases outside the gene matches: 14.

This rearrangement joins TRBV25-1 to TRBJ1-2; TRBD1 might be the D (5 bases). Germline loops: CDR1 MGHDK, CDR2 SYGVNS. The CDR3 length is 16 residues. V lost 4 bases, J lost 8 bases, and 23 bases lay in between. CDR3 DNA: TGTGCCAGCAGTGCCCCCCAGGGTGCCCTTTCGGGGGGCTACACCTTC. Its protein is CASSAPQGALSGGYTF.

This clone was seen just once. The rearrangement uses TRBV6-2 or TRBV6-3 and TRBJ2-3; D unresolved. Trimming took off 2 bases at V and 0 bases at J, with 9 bases between the two ends. Germline CDR1 reads MNHEY; CDR2 reads SVGEGT. The CDR3 is 15 residues long. CDR3: CASSYGLVSTDTQYF. The CDR3 DNA is TGTGCCAGCAGTTACGGTCTTGTTAGCACAGATACGCAGTATTTT.

This clone occurred once. CDR3 in amino acids: CATSRDFHEQYF. The CDR3 region has the DNA TGTGCCACCAGCAGAGATTTTCACGAGCAGTACTTC. V usage is TRBV15 and J usage is TRBJ2-7; no clear D gene. This CDR3 comprises 12 residues. The V end was cut by 0 bases, the J end by 5 bases, with 5 bases between. Germline CDR1 is LNHNV and CDR2 is YYDKDF (reference sequence).